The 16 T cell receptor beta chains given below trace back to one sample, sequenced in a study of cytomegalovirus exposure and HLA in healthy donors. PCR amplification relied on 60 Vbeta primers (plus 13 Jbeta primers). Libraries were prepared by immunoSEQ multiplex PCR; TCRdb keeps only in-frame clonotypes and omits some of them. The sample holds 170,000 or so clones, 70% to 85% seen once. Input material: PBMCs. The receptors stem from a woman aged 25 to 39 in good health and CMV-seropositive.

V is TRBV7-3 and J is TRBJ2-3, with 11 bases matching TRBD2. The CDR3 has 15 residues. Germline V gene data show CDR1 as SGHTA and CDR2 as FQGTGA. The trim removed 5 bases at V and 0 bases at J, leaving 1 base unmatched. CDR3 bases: TGTGCCAGCAGCCTAGCGGGGGGAAGCACAGATACGCAGTATTTT. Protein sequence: CASSLAGGSTDTQYF.

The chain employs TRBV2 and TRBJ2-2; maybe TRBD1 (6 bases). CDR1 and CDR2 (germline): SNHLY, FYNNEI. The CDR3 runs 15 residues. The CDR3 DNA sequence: TGTGTCAGATCGGGCGTTGGACAGCGCACCGGGGAGCTGTTTTTT. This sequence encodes CVRSGVGQRTGELFF.

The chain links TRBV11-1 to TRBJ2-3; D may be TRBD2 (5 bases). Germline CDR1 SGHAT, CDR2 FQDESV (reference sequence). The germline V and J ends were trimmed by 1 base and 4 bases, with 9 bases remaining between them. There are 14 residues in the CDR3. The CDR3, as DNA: TGTGCCAGCAGCTTAGAAGGAGGCGCAGATACGCAGTATTTT. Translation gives CASSLEGGADTQYF.

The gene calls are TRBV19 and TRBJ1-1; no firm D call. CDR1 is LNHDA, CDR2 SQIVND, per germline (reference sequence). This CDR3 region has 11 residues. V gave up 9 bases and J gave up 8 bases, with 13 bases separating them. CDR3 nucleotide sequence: TGTGCCAGCACCGTCGGCAGGGAAGCTTTCTTT. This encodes CASTVGREAFF.

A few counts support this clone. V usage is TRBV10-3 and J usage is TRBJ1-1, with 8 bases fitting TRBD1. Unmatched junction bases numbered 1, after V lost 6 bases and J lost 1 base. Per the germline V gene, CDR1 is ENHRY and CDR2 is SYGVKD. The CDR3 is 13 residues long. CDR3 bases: TGTGCCATCAGCGGACAGGGGAACACTGAAGCTTTCTTT. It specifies CAISGQGNTEAFF.

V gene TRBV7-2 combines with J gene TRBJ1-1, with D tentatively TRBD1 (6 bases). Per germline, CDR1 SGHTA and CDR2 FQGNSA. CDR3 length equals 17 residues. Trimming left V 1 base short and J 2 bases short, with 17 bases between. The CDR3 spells CASSLVGGGSGNTEAFF. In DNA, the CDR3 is TGTGCCAGCAGCTTAGTCGGTGGGGGCTCGGGAAACACTGAAGCTTTCTTT.

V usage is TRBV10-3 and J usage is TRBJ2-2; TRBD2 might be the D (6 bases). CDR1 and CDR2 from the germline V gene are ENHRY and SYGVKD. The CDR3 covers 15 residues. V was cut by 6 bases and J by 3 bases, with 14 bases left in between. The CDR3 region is CAIRPGSGDTGELFF. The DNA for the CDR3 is TGTGCCATCAGGCCGGGTAGCGGTGACACCGGGGAGCTGTTTTTT.

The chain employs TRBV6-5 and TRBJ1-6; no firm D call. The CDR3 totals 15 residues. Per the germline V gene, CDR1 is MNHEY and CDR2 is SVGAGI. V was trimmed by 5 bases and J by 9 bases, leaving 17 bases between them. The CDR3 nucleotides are TGTGCCAGCAGTCTCACCCGGCCAGAGGGTTCACCCCTCCACTTT. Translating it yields CASSLTRPEGSPLHF.

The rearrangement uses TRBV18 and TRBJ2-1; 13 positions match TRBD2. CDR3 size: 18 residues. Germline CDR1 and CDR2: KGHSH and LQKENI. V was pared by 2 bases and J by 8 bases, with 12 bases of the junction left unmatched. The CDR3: CASSPWTSGSPGRDEQFF. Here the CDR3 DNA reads TGTGCCAGCTCACCATGGACTAGCGGGAGTCCCGGACGTGATGAGCAGTTCTTC. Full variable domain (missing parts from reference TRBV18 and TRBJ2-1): NAGVMQNPRHLVRRRGQEARLRCSPMKGHSHVYWYRQLPEEGLKFMVYLQKENIIDESGMPKERFSAEFPKEGPSILRIQQVVRGDSAAYFCASSPWTSGSPGRDEQFFGPGTRLTVL.

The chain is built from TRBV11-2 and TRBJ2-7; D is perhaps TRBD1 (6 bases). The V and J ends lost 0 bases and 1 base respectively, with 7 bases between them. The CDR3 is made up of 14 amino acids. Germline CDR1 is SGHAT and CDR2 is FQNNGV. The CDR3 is CASSLDGQSYEQYF. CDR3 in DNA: TGTGCCAGCAGCTTAGATGGACAGTCCTACGAGCAGTACTTC.

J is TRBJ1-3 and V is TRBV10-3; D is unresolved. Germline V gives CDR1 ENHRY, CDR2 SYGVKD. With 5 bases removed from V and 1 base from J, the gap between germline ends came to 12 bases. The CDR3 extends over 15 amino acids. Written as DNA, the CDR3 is TGTGCCATCAGTCCGCGGGAACCATCTGGAAACACCATATATTTT. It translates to CAISPREPSGNTIYF.

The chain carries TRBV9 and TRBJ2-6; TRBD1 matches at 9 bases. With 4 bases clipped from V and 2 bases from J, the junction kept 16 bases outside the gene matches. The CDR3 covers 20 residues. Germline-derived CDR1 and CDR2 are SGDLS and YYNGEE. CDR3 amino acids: CASSPRPGQGRVAGANVLTF. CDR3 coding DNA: TGTGCCAGCAGCCCCCGTCCGGGACAGGGAAGGGTTGCTGGGGCCAACGTCCTGACTTTC. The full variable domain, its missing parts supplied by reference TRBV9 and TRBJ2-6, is DSGVTQTPKHLITATGQRVTLRCSPRSGDLSVYWYQQSLDQGLQFLIQYYNGEERAKGNILERFSAQQFPDLHSELNLSSLELGDSALYFCASSPRPGQGRVAGANVLTFGAGSRLTVL.

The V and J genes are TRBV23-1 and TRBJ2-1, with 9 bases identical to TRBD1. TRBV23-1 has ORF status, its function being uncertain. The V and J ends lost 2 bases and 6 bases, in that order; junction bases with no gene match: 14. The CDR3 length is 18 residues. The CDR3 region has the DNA TGCGCCAGCAGTCAACCGGGACAGGGTTTTTTTTCATCCAATGAGCAGTTCTTC. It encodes CASSQPGQGFFSSNEQFF.

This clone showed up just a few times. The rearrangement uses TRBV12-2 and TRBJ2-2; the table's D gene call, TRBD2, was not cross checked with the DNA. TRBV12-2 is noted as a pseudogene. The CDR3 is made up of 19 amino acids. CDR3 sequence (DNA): TGTGCAAGTCGCTTAGAGACTAGCGGGAGCCCGTCGAACACCGGGGAGCTGTTTTTT. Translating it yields CASRLETSGSPSNTGELFF.

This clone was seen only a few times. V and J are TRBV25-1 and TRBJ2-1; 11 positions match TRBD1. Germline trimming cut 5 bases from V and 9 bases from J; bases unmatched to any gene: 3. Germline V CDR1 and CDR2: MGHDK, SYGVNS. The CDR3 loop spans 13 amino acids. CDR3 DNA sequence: TGTGCCAGCAGTCCGGGACAGGGGGGTGAGCAGTTCTTC. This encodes CASSPGQGGEQFF.

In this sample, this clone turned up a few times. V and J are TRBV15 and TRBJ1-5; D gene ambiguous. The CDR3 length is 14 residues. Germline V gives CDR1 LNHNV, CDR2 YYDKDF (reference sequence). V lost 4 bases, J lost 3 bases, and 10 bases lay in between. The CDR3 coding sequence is TGTGCCACCAGCACCGGGGTCTACAATCAGCCCCAGCATTTT. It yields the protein CATSTGVYNQPQHF.